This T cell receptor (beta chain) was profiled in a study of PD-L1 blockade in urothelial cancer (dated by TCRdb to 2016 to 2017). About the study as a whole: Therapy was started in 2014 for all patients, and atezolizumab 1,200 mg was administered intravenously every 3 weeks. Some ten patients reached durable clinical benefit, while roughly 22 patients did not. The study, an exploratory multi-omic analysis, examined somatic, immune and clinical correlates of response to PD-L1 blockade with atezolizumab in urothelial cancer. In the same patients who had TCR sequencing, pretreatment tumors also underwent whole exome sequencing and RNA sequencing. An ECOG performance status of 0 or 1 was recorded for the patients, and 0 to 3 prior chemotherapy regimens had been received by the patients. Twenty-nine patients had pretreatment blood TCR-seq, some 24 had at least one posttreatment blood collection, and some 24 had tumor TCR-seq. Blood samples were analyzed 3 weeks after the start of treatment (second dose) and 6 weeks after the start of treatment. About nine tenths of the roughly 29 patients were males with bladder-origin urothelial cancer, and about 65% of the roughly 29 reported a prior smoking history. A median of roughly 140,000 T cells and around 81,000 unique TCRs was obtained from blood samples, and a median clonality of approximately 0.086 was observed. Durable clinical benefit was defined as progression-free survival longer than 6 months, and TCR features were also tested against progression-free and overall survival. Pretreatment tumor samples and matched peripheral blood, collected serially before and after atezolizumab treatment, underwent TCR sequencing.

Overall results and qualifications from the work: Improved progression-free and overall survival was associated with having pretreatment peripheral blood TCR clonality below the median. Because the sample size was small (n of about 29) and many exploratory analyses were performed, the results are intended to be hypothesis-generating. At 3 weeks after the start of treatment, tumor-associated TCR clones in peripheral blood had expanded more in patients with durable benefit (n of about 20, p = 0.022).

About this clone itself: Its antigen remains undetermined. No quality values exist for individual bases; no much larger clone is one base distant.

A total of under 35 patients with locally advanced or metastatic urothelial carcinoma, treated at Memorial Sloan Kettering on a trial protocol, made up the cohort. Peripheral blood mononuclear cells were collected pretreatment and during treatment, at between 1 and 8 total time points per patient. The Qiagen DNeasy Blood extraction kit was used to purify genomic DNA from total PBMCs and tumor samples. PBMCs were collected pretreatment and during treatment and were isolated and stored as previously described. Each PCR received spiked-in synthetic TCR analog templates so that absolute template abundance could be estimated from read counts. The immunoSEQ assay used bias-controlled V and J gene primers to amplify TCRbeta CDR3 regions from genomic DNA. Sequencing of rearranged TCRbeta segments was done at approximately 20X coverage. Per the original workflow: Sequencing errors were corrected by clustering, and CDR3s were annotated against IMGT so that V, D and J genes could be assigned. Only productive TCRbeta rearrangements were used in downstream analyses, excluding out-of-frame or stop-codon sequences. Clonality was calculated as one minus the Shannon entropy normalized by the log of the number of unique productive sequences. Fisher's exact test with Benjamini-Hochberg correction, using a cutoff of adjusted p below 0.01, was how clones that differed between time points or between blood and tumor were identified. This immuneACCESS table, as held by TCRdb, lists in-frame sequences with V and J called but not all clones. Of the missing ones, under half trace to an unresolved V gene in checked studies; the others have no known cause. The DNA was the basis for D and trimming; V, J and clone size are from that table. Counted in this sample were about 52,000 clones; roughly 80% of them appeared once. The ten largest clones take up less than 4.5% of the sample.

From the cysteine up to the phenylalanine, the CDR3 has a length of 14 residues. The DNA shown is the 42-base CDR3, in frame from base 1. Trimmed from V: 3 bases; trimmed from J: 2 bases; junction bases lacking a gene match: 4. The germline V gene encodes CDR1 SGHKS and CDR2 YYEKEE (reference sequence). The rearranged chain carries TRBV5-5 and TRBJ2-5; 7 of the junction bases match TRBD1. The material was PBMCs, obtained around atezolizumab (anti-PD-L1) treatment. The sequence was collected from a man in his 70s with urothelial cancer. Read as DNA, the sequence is TGTGCCAGCAGCTCACGACAGGGACAAGAGACCCAGTACTTC. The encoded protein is CASSSRQGQETQYF. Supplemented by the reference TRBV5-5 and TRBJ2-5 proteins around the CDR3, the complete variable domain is DAGVTQSPTHLIKTRGQQVTLRCSPISGHKSVSWYQQVLGQGPQFIFQYYEKEERGRGNFPDRFSARQFPNYSSELNVNALLLGDSALYLCASSSRQGQETQYFGPGTRLLVL.